This record concerns one T cell receptor (beta chain) sequence. Its antigen is unidentified. The study ran its PCR with 60 Vbeta and 13 Jbeta primers. The method was immunoSEQ multiplex PCR; TCRdb's version includes in-frame clones alone and lacks a portion of them. Of roughly 120,000 clones listed, approximately 80% are singletons. The sample belongs to a study of cytomegalovirus exposure and HLA in healthy donors. Study-level findings and limits: It emerged from a later analysis that several of the most significant clusters appeared to be linked to common viral pathogens. A missense DCLRE1C variant was associated with V- and J-gene trimming of TCR beta chains in a later analysis, and an independent cohort replicated the association.

The CDR3 is 12 amino acids. Per the germline V gene, CDR1 is SEHNR and CDR2 is FQNEAQ (reference sequence). The TCR comes from a man in his thirties or forties in good health and CMV-seropositive. Sequencing was performed on PBMCs. The rearrangement joins TRBV7-9 to TRBJ1-1; D possibly corresponds to TRBD1 (5 bases). CDR3 DNA sequence: TGTTCCTCCTCGGTAGGGGACACTGAAGCTTTCTTT. It specifies CSSSVGDTEAFF. Complete variable domain (other parts from reference TRBV7-9 and TRBJ1-1): DTGVSQNPRHKITKRGQNVTFRCDPISEHNRLYWYRQTLGQGPEFLTYFQNEAQLEKSRLLSDRFSAERPKGSFSTLEIQRTEQGDSAMYLCSSSVGDTEAFFGQGTRLTVV.